One sample yielded the 30 T cell receptor beta chains listed below, sequenced in a study of blood T cell repertoires in COVID-19. This table comes from immunoSEQ multiplex PCR, and its TCRdb copy is limited to in-frame clones, with some not included. Of fewer than 500,000 clones listed, roughly four fifths are singletons. What was sequenced was peripheral blood. The receptors originated from a human donor with acute or convalescent COVID-19. The donor label of this sample is uncertain.

The chain employs TRBV7-9 and TRBJ2-1; 8 bases map to TRBD2. This CDR3 is 15 amino acids long. The junction had 13 bases not matched to a gene; V was cut back by 6 bases and J by 9 bases. Germline V gives CDR1 SEHNR, CDR2 FQNEAQ (reference sequence). In DNA form, the CDR3 reads TGTGCCAGCAGTTTCAACTCGGGACTAGTCACTGAGCAGTTCTTC. The encoded protein is CASSFNSGLVTEQFF.

The chain links TRBV30 to TRBJ1-2; D unresolved. There are 12 residues in the CDR3. CDR1 GTSNPN and CDR2 SVGIG come from the germline V gene (reference sequence). The V end was cut by 0 bases, the J end by 8 bases, with 10 bases between. CDR3 bases: TGTGCCTGGAGTGTTTATAATCGGGGCTACACCTTC. Translating it yields CAWSVYNRGYTF.

The V gene is TRBV30, the J gene TRBJ2-7, with a weak D call TRBD2 (6 bases). V gave up 4 bases and J gave up 5 bases, with 15 bases separating them. The CDR3 contains 13 residues. Germline V lookup: CDR1 GTSNPN, CDR2 SVGIG (reference sequence). The chain's CDR3 is CAWNPGTEDEQYF. CDR3 in DNA: TGTGCCTGGAACCCCGGGACTGAGGACGAGCAGTACTTC.

This chain connects TRBV11-2 to TRBJ1-2, with TRBD1 matching over 8 bases. CDR3 length equals 14 residues. Germline lookup yields CDR1 SGHAT and CDR2 FQNNGV. Losses at the gene ends were 2 bases for V and 7 bases for J; bases not matched to a gene: 6. CDR3 loop: CASSLSQGAGGYTF. In nucleotides, the CDR3 is TGTGCCAGCAGCTTATCTCAGGGGGCGGGTGGCTACACCTTC.

The chain joins TRBV7-8 to TRBJ2-7, with 9 bases that match TRBD1. Germline lookup yields CDR1 SGHVS and CDR2 FQNEAQ. The V gene end was trimmed by 6 bases and the J gene end by 4 bases; junction bases not matched to a gene: 7. The CDR3 extends over 14 amino acids. The CDR3: CASRTGGGTYEQYF. Here the CDR3 DNA reads TGTGCCAGCAGAACAGGGGGCGGAACTTACGAGCAGTACTTC. Supplemented by reference TRBV7-8 and TRBJ2-7, the full variable domain reads GAGVSQSPRYKVAKRGQDVALRCDPISGHVSLFWYQQALGQGPEFLTYFQNEAQLDKSGLPSDRFFAERPEGSVSTLKIQRTQQEDSAVYLCASRTGGGTYEQYFGPGTRLTVT.

This chain links TRBV18 with TRBJ1-6; D is ambiguous. CDR1 and CDR2 (germline): KGHSH, LQKENI. The ends were cut back, 5 bases at V and 8 bases at J, with 19 bases in the middle. The CDR3 has 16 residues. CDR3 in amino acids: CASSFSTESSHSPLHF. The DNA of the CDR3 is TGTGCCAGCTCATTCAGTACAGAGAGCTCTCATTCACCCCTCCACTTT.

The V and J genes are TRBV5-1 and TRBJ1-6, with D possibly matching TRBD1 (5 bases). Looked up from germline, CDR1 is SGHRS and CDR2 is YFSETQ. Trimming took off 2 bases at V and 8 bases at J, with 8 bases between the two ends. The CDR3 consists of 13 residues. The CDR3 protein is CASSFSRDSPLHF. The CDR3 bases are TGCGCCAGCAGCTTCTCCAGGGATTCACCCCTCCACTTT.

As regards this clone: The sample has other DNA sequences that encode this CDR3 too. This chain joins TRBV11-2 and TRBJ2-1, with TRBD1 matching over 11 bases. The J segment lost 6 bases and the V segment lost 1 base, leaving 2 bases of the junction unmatched. Germline CDR1 and CDR2: SGHAT and FQNNGV. This CDR3 comprises 15 residues. The CDR3 nucleotides read TGTGCCAGCAGCTTAGGCGGGACAGGGGGCAATGAGCAGTTCTTC. Translating it yields CASSLGGTGGNEQFF.

CDR3 in DNA: TGTGCCAGTAGCGGGTTGTTTCAAGCCTATGAAAAACTGTTTTTT. As protein: CASSGLFQAYEKLFF. The chain links TRBV19 to TRBJ1-4; D is unresolved. The CDR3 is made up of 15 amino acids. Germline V CDR1 and CDR2: LNHDA, SQIVND (reference sequence). The V end was cut by 6 bases, the J end by 6 bases, with 17 bases between.

The V and J genes are TRBV27 and TRBJ2-1; 10 bases are a match to TRBD1. This CDR3 is built from 15 residues. Per germline, CDR1 MNHEY and CDR2 SMNVEV (reference sequence). The trim removed 4 bases at V and 8 bases at J, leaving 8 bases unmatched. CDR3 sequence (DNA): TGTGCCAGCAGTTCAACCAGGACAGGGGGATATGAGCAGTTCTTC. Its translation is CASSSTRTGGYEQFF.

This clone has more than one count but fewer than ten. The gene calls are TRBV19 and TRBJ2-1, with 7 bases identical to TRBD1. Germline CDR1 LNHDA, CDR2 SQIVND (reference sequence). V lost 6 bases to trimming and J lost 9 bases; unmatched junction nucleotides: 14. This CDR3 spans 15 amino acids. CDR3 loop: CASSSPGQRPGEQFF. The CDR3 bases are TGTGCCAGTAGCTCACCGGGACAGCGCCCCGGTGAGCAGTTCTTC.

This clone was observed a few times. This chain links TRBV7-6 with TRBJ1-1; 9 positions match TRBD1. This CDR3 is built from 15 residues. V was clipped by 2 bases and J by 6 bases; unmatched bases: 7. The germline V gene encodes CDR1 SGHVS and CDR2 FNYEAQ. In DNA, the CDR3 is TGTGCCAGCAGCTTACAACAGGGGGCGCGGGCTGAAGCTTTCTTT. As protein: CASSLQQGARAEAFF.

The CDR3 loop reads CASSRAPPGQGLGNTIYF. In nucleotides, the CDR3 is TGCGCCAGCAGCCGCGCCCCGCCGGGACAGGGCTTGGGAAACACCATATATTTT. The chain has TRBV5-1 and TRBJ1-3, with 9 nucleotides matching TRBD1. Unmatched junction bases numbered 15, after V lost 4 bases and J lost 4 bases. The CDR3 runs to 18 residues. Germline CDR1 is SGHRS and CDR2 is YFSETQ.

This clone was counted a few times. V and J are TRBV6-1 and TRBJ1-6, with 8 bases aligning to TRBD1. The CDR3 is 17 residues long. Germline V gene lookup returns CDR1 MNHNS and CDR2 SASEGT. V lost 3 bases, J lost 10 bases, and 14 bases stayed unmatched. CDR3 in amino acids: CASSEGTIGQGSSPLHF. CDR3 bases: TGTGCCAGCAGTGAGGGTACCATTGGACAGGGTAGCTCACCCCTCCACTTT.

The rearrangement joins TRBV19 to TRBJ1-1; possibly TRBD1 for D (6 bases). V gave up 5 bases and J gave up 0 bases, with 16 bases separating them. Germline V gene data show CDR1 as LNHDA and CDR2 as SQIVND (reference sequence). The length of the CDR3 is 16 residues. CDR3 DNA: TGTGCCAGTAGTGGGTTAAGACAGGTAATGAACACTGAAGCTTTCTTT. Translating gives CASSGLRQVMNTEAFF.

The rearrangement joins TRBV4-1 to TRBJ2-1; 11 nucleotides agree with TRBD2. In germline, CDR1 is MGHRA, CDR2 YSYEKL. The CDR3 is made up of 16 amino acids. V trimming: 2 bases; J trimming: 4 bases; junction bases outside the gene matches: 4. The CDR3 DNA sequence: TGCGCCAGCAGCCAAAATAGCGGGGGGGGTTACAATGAGCAGTTCTTC. This sequence encodes CASSQNSGGGYNEQFF.

The chain couples TRBV7-8 to TRBJ1-2; 8 positions agree with TRBD1. CDR3 length equals 15 residues. The V gene end was trimmed by 6 bases and the J gene end by 7 bases; junction bases not matched to a gene: 13. The germline CDR1 and CDR2 sequences are SGHVS and FQNEAQ. Written as DNA, the CDR3 is TGTGCCAGCAGTCCACAGCAAGCAGGGGGCGTTGGCTACACCTTC. Its translation is CASSPQQAGGVGYTF.

This chain connects TRBV19 to TRBJ1-1; the D gene is possibly TRBD1 (6 bases). CDR3 length: 14 residues. Trimming removed 7 bases at V and 3 bases at J, with 15 bases between. The germline V gene encodes CDR1 LNHDA and CDR2 SQIVND (reference sequence). As DNA, the CDR3 is TGTGCCAGTAATAGGGGGACACCCTACACTGAAGCTTTCTTT. Residues: CASNRGTPYTEAFF.

This chain uses TRBV5-8 with TRBJ2-1, with TRBD2 identical over 8 bases. CDR3 size: 18 residues. In germline, CDR1 is SGHTS, CDR2 YDEGEE. With 1 base clipped from V and 1 base from J, the junction kept 10 bases outside the gene matches. The CDR3 region has the DNA TGTGCCAGCAGCTTGATAACTAGCGGAGCCCGATCCTACAATGAGCAGTTCTTC. Its translation is CASSLITSGARSYNEQFF. Full variable domain (outside the CDR3, taken from reference TRBV5-8 and TRBJ2-1): EAGVTQSPTHLIKTRGQQATLRCSPISGHTSVYWYQQALGLGLQFLLWYDEGEERNRGNFPPRFSGRQFPNYSSELNVNALELEDSALYLCASSLITSGARSYNEQFFGPGTRLTVL.

This chain links TRBV24-1 with TRBJ2-1; D uncertain. CDR3 length equals 15 residues. Germline CDR1 KGHDR, CDR2 SFDVKD. V was cut by 4 bases and J by 5 bases, with 14 bases left in between. Here the CDR3 reads CATSDRTGSDNEQFF. In DNA form, the CDR3 reads TGTGCCACCAGTGACCGTACCGGGTCGGACAATGAGCAGTTCTTC.

The chain carries TRBV6-5 and TRBJ2-3; D is possibly TRBD1 (5 bases). Trimming stripped 4 bases from V and 6 bases from J, with 11 bases between. The CDR3 sequence is 13 residues long. The germline CDR1 and CDR2 sequences are MNHEY and SVGAGI. CDR3 amino acids: CASSSGGHDTQYF. The CDR3 region has the DNA TGTGCCAGCAGTTCGGGCGGACACGATACGCAGTATTTT.

This chain uses TRBV9 with TRBJ2-7, with 10 bases lining up with TRBD1. Germline CDR1 and CDR2: SGDLS and YYNGEE. CDR3 length equals 15 residues. V was pared by 0 bases and J by 1 base, with 1 base of the junction left unmatched. The DNA of the CDR3 is TGTGCCAGCAGCGTAGGGGGACAGGGGTCCTACGAGCAGTACTTC. Residues: CASSVGGQGSYEQYF.

The chain has TRBV9 and TRBJ1-3; 7 nucleotides line up with TRBD1. The V segment lost 2 bases and the J segment 0 bases; nucleotides outside the gene matches: 5. The CDR3 length is 16 residues. Germline V lookup: CDR1 SGDLS, CDR2 YYNGEE. Here the CDR3 DNA reads TGTGCCAGCAGCGTGGAGACAGGGAGCTCTGGAAACACCATATATTTT. Translation gives CASSVETGSSGNTIYF.

The V gene is TRBV21-1, the J gene TRBJ1-1. TRBV21-1 is reported as a pseudogene. This CDR3 region has 14 residues. The CDR3 here is CASSNQRMNTEAFF. CDR3 bases: TGTGCCAGCAGCAACCAGAGGATGAACACTGAAGCTTTCTTT.

About this clone itself: This sample also contains other DNA sequences that code for the same CDR3. The chain carries TRBV27 and TRBJ2-7, with D maybe TRBD2 (6 bases). Germline V gene sequence: CDR1 MNHEY, CDR2 SMNVEV (reference sequence). There are 13 residues in the CDR3. The V end lost 3 bases, the J end lost 1 base, and 7 bases lay between the germline ends. CDR3 amino acids: CASSLGGSYEQYF. In DNA, the CDR3 is TGTGCCAGCAGTTTGGGGGGTTCCTACGAGCAGTACTTC.

The chain is built from TRBV27 and TRBJ2-7, with D possibly TRBD1 on 6 matching bases. The germline gives CDR1 MNHEY, CDR2 SMNVEV (reference sequence). With 7 bases removed from V and 2 bases from J, the gap between germline ends came to 12 bases. This CDR3 is 13 amino acids long. The CDR3 nucleotides are TGTGCCAGCACCTCAGGGGACACCTACGAGCAGTACTTC. Amino acid sequence: CASTSGDTYEQYF.

This clone has a handful of counts. This chain connects TRBV27 to TRBJ1-5; D is undetermined. The CDR3 contains 14 residues. CDR1 is MNHEY, CDR2 SMNVEV, per germline (reference sequence). The V gene lost 4 bases and the J gene lost 5 bases, with 12 bases spanning the gap. The CDR3 reads CASSSTNPDQPQHF. The DNA for the CDR3 is TGTGCCAGCAGTTCGACAAATCCCGATCAGCCCCAGCATTTT.

This chain uses TRBV5-1 with TRBJ2-3; 8 nucleotides match TRBD1. Trimming cost V 4 bases and J 1 base; bases outside gene matches: 5. From germline, CDR1 is SGHRS and CDR2 YFSETQ. This CDR3 has 15 amino acids. DNA for the CDR3: TGCGCCAGCAGCCCGGACAGGGCCGGCACAGATACGCAGTATTTT. It is translated as CASSPDRAGTDTQYF.

The gene calls are TRBV15 and TRBJ2-7, with D tentatively TRBD1 (6 bases). CDR3 length: 14 amino acids. V was pared by 2 bases and J by 6 bases, with 14 bases between. The germline CDR1 and CDR2 sequences are LNHNV and YYDKDF (reference sequence). CDR3 sequence reads: CATSRQGYGREQYF. The DNA for the CDR3 is TGTGCCACCAGCAGACAGGGGTACGGGCGCGAGCAGTACTTC.

The count of this clone is one. The rearrangement uses TRBV7-8 and TRBJ1-1, with D tentatively TRBD1 (6 bases). V shed 5 bases and J shed 2 bases, with 12 bases lying between them. This CDR3 region has 14 residues. Germline CDR1 is SGHVS and CDR2 is FQNEAQ. The CDR3 DNA is TGTGCCAGCAGCAAACTAGGGGGTAACACTGAAGCTTTCTTT. Its translation: CASSKLGGNTEAFF.